The rows below give T cell receptor beta chains drawn from one sample of a study of vaccination and CD4 T cells after COVID-19. These receptors' antigens are unknown. From the PCR reads, TCRdb called clonotypes with MiXCR, one entry per CDR3 protein. The sample records about 13,000 distinct CDR3 sequences, approximately 75% being singletons. The material sequenced was CD4+ T cells from blood, cultured in vitro. These receptors all stem from a human donor who had recovered from COVID-19. Both conserved end residues are part of each CDR3. A D gene is named only where the DNA matches it firmly. Some rows mark clone size as missing; the rest say once, few, many or name a class of expanded clone.

>TRBJ2-7|TRBD2|once|TRBV7-2
CASSLTSVPYEQYF
TGTGCCAGCAGCTTGACTAGCGTGCCCTACGAGCAGTACTTC
>TRBJ2-5|TRBD1|.|TRBV24-1
CATRDREETQYF
TGTGCCACCAGGGACAGGGAAGAGACCCAGTACTTC
>TRBJ2-2|.|once|TRBV7-2
CASSFIFFGGGSTGELFF
TGTGCCAGCAGCTTTATTTTCTTCGGAGGGGGGAGCACCGGGGAGCTGTTTTTT
>TRBJ2-1|.|.|TRBV27
CASSLRDRYNEQLF
TGTGCCAGCAGCCTCCGGGACCGGTACAATGAGCAGCTCTTC
>TRBJ1-2|TRBD1|.|TRBV6-1
CASSESARGPYGYTF
TGTGCCAGCAGTGAATCCGCCAGGGGGCCATATGGCTACACCTTC
>TRBJ2-1|TRBD1|.|TRBV5-1
CASSLGSGTGGYNEQFF
TGCGCCAGCAGCTTGGGATCCGGGACAGGGGGTTACAATGAGCAGTTCTTC
>TRBJ1-6|.|.|TRBV15
CATSRVGDSLHF
TGTGCCACCAGCAGAGTGGGGGACTCCCTCCACTTT
>TRBJ1-4|TRBD1|.|TRBV6-1
CASTPIRGREKLFF
TGTGCCAGCACTCCGATCAGGGGGCGAGAAAAACTGTTTTTT
>TRBJ1-6|.|.|TRBV27
CASSPARENSPLHF
TGTGCCAGCAGTCCTGCCAGGGAGAATTCACCCCTCCACTTT
>TRBJ1-5|TRBD1|.|TRBV28
CASSSVGQGNNQPQHF
TGTGCCAGCAGTTCAGTAGGACAGGGCAATAATCAGCCCCAGCATTTT
>TRBJ1-1|.|once|TRBV10-3
CAISVKPDTEAFF
TGTGCCATCAGTGTAAAACCGGACACTGAAGCTTTCTTT
>TRBJ1-2|TRBD1|.|TRBV29-1
CSVSDRGLRGYTF
TGCAGCGTCTCAGACAGGGGCTTGAGAGGCTACACCTTC
>TRBJ2-7|TRBD2|.|TRBV20-1
CSASLAGGSSYEQYF
TGCAGTGCCTCTTTAGCGGGAGGGAGCTCCTACGAGCAGTACTTC
>TRBJ1-1|.|once|TRBV20-1
CSAREAGVNTEAFF
TGCAGTGCTAGAGAAGCGGGCGTGAACACTGAAGCTTTCTTT
>TRBJ1-5|TRBD1|.|TRBV20-1
CSAGTAGLPNQPQHF
TGCAGTGCCGGGACAGCCGGTCTGCCTAATCAGCCCCAGCATTTT
>TRBJ1-5|TRBD1|.|TRBV20-1
CSARPGQGASGGDPARQPQHF
TGCAGTGCTAGGCCGGGACAGGGGGCGAGCGGAGGGGATCCCGCGCGTCAGCCCCAGCATTTT
>TRBJ1-5|.|.|TRBV6-5
CASSYGQGNQPQHF
TGTGCCAGCAGTTACGGCCAGGGGAATCAGCCCCAGCATTTT
>TRBJ1-2|.|few|TRBV6-1
CASSIPANYGYTF
TGTGCCAGCAGCATTCCGGCAAACTATGGCTACACCTTC
>TRBJ1-6|.|few|TRBV10-3
CAISRDGNSPLHF
TGTGCCATCAGTAGGGACGGAAATTCACCCCTCCACTTT
>TRBJ1-2|.|.|TRBV6-1
CASSQGNINYGYTF
TGTGCCAGCAGTCAGGGTAATATTAACTATGGCTACACCTTC
>TRBJ1-5|.|.|TRBV6-5
CASSYSFSNQPQHF
TGTGCCAGCAGTTACTCGTTCAGCAATCAGCCCCAGCATTTT
>TRBJ1-1|.|once|TRBV7-2
CASSLETDPGAFF
TGTGCCAGCAGCTTAGAGACAGACCCGGGTGCTTTCTTT
>TRBJ1-1|.|.|TRBV15
CATSTLPGKAFF
TGTGCCACCAGCACCTTACCCGGGAAGGCTTTCTTT
>TRBJ1-2|.|.|TRBV20-1
CSARGNGRTGYTF
TGCAGTGCTAGAGGGAATGGGCGAACGGGCTACACCTTC
>TRBJ2-7|.|.|TRBV20-1
CSARRRARGTYEQYF
TGCAGTGCTAGAAGAAGGGCGCGGGGTACCTACGAGCAGTACTTC
>TRBJ1-1|.|.|TRBV18
CASSPQYRVGGNTEAFF
TGTGCCAGCTCACCACAGTACAGGGTTGGGGGAAACACTGAAGCTTTCTTT
>TRBJ1-1|.|few|TRBV7-2
CASTGTRLNNAEAFF
TGTGCCAGCACCGGGACAAGACTTAATAATGCTGAAGCTTTCTTT
>TRBJ1-5|.|.|TRBV7-2
CASSLGARGPYQPQHF
TGTGCCAGCAGCTTAGGGGCGCGGGGACCATATCAGCCCCAGCATTTT
>TRBJ1-5|.|.|TRBV7-3
CASSLSPEQPQHF
TGTGCCAGCAGCTTAAGTCCTGAACAGCCCCAGCATTTT
>TRBJ1-2|.|.|TRBV9
CASSLNGNNYGYTF
TGTGCCAGCAGCCTAAACGGAAATAACTATGGCTACACCTTC
>TRBJ1-1|TRBD1|.|TRBV24-1
CATSRQGDEAFF
TGTGCCACCAGCCGACAGGGGGATGAAGCTTTCTTT
>TRBJ1-1|.|.|TRBV7-9
CASSPGVSQAFF
TGTGCCAGCAGCCCTGGAGTTTCCCAAGCTTTCTTT
>TRBJ1-1|.|.|TRBV10-3
CAIKSSGDTEAFF
TGTGCCATCAAATCCTCCGGAGACACTGAAGCTTTCTTT
>TRBJ2-7|.|.|TRBV7-6
CASSPVQANYEQYF
TGTGCCAGCAGCCCGGTCCAAGCGAATTACGAGCAGTACTTC
>TRBJ2-7|.|.|TRBV4-1
CASSHPRRLRAPPSEQYF
TGCGCCAGCAGCCACCCACGCCGACTCCGGGCTCCACCGTCCGAGCAGTACTTC
>TRBJ1-2|TRBD1|.|TRBV25-1
CASSWAGQGANYGYTF
TGTGCCAGCAGCTGGGCGGGACAGGGGGCTAACTATGGCTACACCTTC
>TRBJ1-2|.|few|TRBV20-1
CSPTENRRGRDDGYTF
TGCAGTCCCACAGAAAATAGACGGGGCAGGGATGATGGCTACACCTTC
>TRBJ2-5|TRBD1|.|TRBV20-1
CSAPRQGFQETQYF
TGCAGTGCCCCCCGACAGGGATTCCAAGAGACCCAGTACTTC
>TRBJ1-1|TRBD1|few|TRBV20-1
CSARTGGPNTEAFF
TGCAGTGCGAGGACAGGGGGTCCTAACACTGAAGCTTTCTTT
>TRBJ1-6|TRBD1|.|TRBV30
CAWTDRGLRSPLHF
TGTGCCTGGACCGACAGGGGGCTCCGTTCACCCCTCCACTTT
>TRBJ2-2|.|.|TRBV27
CASHRNTGELFF
TGTGCCAGCCATAGAAACACCGGGGAGCTGTTTTTT
>TRBJ2-2|.|.|TRBV4-2
CASSQVSDHPTGELFF
TGTGCCAGCAGCCAAGTTTCGGACCATCCCACCGGGGAGCTGTTTTTT
>TRBJ2-5|.|.|TRBV7-9
CASGSSKETQYF
TGTGCCAGTGGGAGTTCTAAAGAGACCCAGTACTTC